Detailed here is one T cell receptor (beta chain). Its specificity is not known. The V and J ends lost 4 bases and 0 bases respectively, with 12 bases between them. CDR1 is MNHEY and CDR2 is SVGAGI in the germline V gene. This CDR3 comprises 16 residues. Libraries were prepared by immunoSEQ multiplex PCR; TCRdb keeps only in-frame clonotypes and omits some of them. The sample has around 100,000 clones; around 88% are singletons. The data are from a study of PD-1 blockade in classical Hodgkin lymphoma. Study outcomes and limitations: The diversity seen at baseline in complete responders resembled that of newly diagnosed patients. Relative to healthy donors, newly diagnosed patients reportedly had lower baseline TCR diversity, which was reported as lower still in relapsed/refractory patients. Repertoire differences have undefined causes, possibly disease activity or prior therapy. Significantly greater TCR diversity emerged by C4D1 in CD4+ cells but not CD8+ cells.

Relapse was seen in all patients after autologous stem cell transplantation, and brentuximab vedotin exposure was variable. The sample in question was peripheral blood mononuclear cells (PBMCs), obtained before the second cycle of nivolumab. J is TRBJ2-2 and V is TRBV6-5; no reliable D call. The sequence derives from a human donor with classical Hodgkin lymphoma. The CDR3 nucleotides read TGTGCCAGCAGTTTATCGTGGAACCCGAACACCGGGGAGCTGTTTTTT. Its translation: CASSLSWNPNTGELFF.